These 2 T cell receptor beta chains originate from one sample sequenced in a study of T cell repertoires in cytomegalovirus infection. MiXCR was run by TCRdb on the reads, yielding one entry per CDR3 protein. The repertoire holds about 600,000 distinct CDR3 sequences, with 20% to 30% as singletons. The specimen sequenced was CD8+ T cells from PBMCs. These receptors all stem from a human donor in good health (CMV status not recorded). Some clones in this sample may be carry-over from other donors' samples.

This clonotype was counted ten times or more. The rearrangement joins TRBV7-8 to TRBJ2-1; weak D call: TRBD2 (6 bases). V shed 2 bases and J shed 2 bases, with 10 bases lying between them. The CDR3 is made up of 15 amino acids. Germline values: CDR1 SGHVS, CDR2 FQNEAQ. The CDR3 DNA is TGTGCCAGCAGCTTATACGGCGGGACCTACAATGAGCAGTTCTTC. It yields the protein CASSLYGGTYNEQFF.

Only a few counts were recorded for this clonotype. The rearrangement joins TRBV19 to TRBJ1-2; no definite D call. The V gene lost 4 bases and the J gene lost 4 bases, with 13 bases spanning the gap. Per germline, CDR1 LNHDA and CDR2 SQIVND (reference sequence). The length of the CDR3 is 14 residues. CDR3: CASSRPKLSYGYTF. Here the CDR3 DNA reads TGTGCCAGTAGTAGGCCAAAATTGAGCTATGGCTACACCTTC.